Below, 17 T cell receptor beta chains from the same sample are listed, as sequenced in a study of T cells in Graves' hyperthyroidism and ophthalmopathy. It was RNA transcripts that yielded the amplified TCR beta CDR3 regions. The HTBI primer set served for first-round RT-PCR of the TCR CDR3. TCRdb used MiXCR to reprocess the multiplex PCR reads, holding one entry per CDR3 protein. The sample consists of about 550,000 distinct CDR3 sequences, under 25% of them appearing once. The sequencing sample was made of blood. These TCRs come from a man in his late teens or twenties with Graves' hyperthyroidism.

This clonotype was seen at least ten times. This rearrangement joins TRBV5-4 to TRBJ1-1; D is uncertain. This CDR3 comprises 13 residues. Germline CDR1 is SGHNT and CDR2 is YYREEE (reference sequence). V was cut by 2 bases and J by 1 base, with 6 bases left in between. CDR3 region: CASSLHTNTEAFF. CDR3 in DNA: TGTGCCAGCAGCTTACACACGAACACTGAAGCTTTCTTT.

This clonotype was counted many times. V is TRBV11-2 and J is TRBJ2-5; 11 bases align to TRBD2. The germline V gene has CDR1 SGHAT and CDR2 FQNNGV. The CDR3 covers 15 residues. The ends lost 0 bases at V and 4 bases at J; junction bases unmatched: 1. The CDR3, as DNA: TGTGCCAGCAGCTTAGATCTAGCGGGAGGAGAGACCCAGTACTTC. This encodes CASSLDLAGGETQYF. Complete variable domain (other parts from reference TRBV11-2 and TRBJ2-5): EAGVAQSPRYKIIEKRQSVAFWCNPISGHATLYWYQQILGQGPKLLIQFQNNGVVDDSQLPKDRFSAERLKGVDSTLKIQPAKLEDSAVYLCASSLDLAGGETQYFGPGTRLLVL.

The J gene is TRBJ2-5, the V gene TRBV4-1; D not resolved. Trimming shortened V by 0 bases and J by 6 bases, and 5 bases separated the two germline ends. CDR1 is MGHRA, CDR2 YSYEKL, per germline. The CDR3 extends over 12 amino acids. CDR3 nucleotides: TGCGCCAGCAGCCAAGAAGTGCAGACCCAGTACTTC. This translates into CASSQEVQTQYF.

This clonotype was seen a few times. This is likely a read error, given that the CDR3 carries no conserved phenylalanine or tryptophan at its end. This chain links TRBV13 with TRBJ1-1; 9 bases are a match to TRBD1. The CDR3 length is 14 residues. The V and J ends lost 5 bases and 4 bases, in that order; junction bases with no gene match: 5. The germline gives CDR1 PRHDT, CDR2 FYEKMQ (reference sequence). CDR3 coding DNA: TGTGCCAGCAGCGCAAGACAGGGGGGCACTGAAGCTTTCCTT. As protein: CASSARQGGTEAFL.

This clonotype was recorded at least ten times. The V and J genes are TRBV12-3 or TRBV12-4 and TRBJ2-2; 10 bases fit TRBD2. V shed 2 bases and J 5 bases; nucleotides not matched to a gene: 5. The CDR3 totals 16 residues. This CDR3 reads CASSLYLAGVTGELFF. CDR3 in DNA: TGTGCCAGCAGTTTATATCTAGCGGGGGTTACCGGGGAGCTGTTTTTT.

The table lists this clonotype with many counts. This chain links TRBV19 with TRBJ2-2, with D unclear. The CDR3 length is 13 residues. Germline V CDR1 and CDR2: LNHDA, SQIVND (reference sequence). Trimming stripped 1 base from V and 4 bases from J, with 4 bases between. As DNA, the CDR3 is TGTGCCAGTAGTATAGCTGTCACCGGGGAGCTGTTTTTT. Translated: CASSIAVTGELFF.

The V gene is TRBV12-3 or TRBV12-4, the J gene TRBJ1-2; unclear D gene. Trimming stripped 6 bases from V and 3 bases from J, with 11 bases between. This CDR3 contains 13 residues. The DNA for the CDR3 is TGTGCCAGCAGCACCCGAGGATACTATGGCTACACCTTC. This translates into CASSTRGYYGYTF.

This clonotype was observed at least ten times. This sequence joins TRBV6-5 and TRBJ2-7; 9 positions match TRBD1. V lost 0 bases and J lost 1; bases outside the gene matches: 4. The germline V gene encodes CDR1 MNHEY and CDR2 SVGAGI. This CDR3 comprises 16 residues. CDR3 region: CASSYSRDRDSYEQYF. In DNA, the CDR3 is TGTGCCAGCAGTTACTCTAGGGACAGGGATTCCTACGAGCAGTACTTC.

The rearrangement links TRBV28 to TRBJ2-2, with no clear D. Germline loops: CDR1 MDHEN, CDR2 SYDVKM. The CDR3 loop spans 10 amino acids. Between the trimmed V and J ends, which lost 8 bases and 8 bases, there was a span of 6 bases. The CDR3 region has the DNA TGTGCCAGCGGAAGGGGGGAGCTGTTTTTT. Translated: CASGRGELFF.

In its sample, this clonotype was seen a few times. J is TRBJ2-4 and V is TRBV7-9, with 9 bases matching TRBD1. The trim removed 2 bases at V and 9 bases at J, leaving 14 bases unmatched. Germline V CDR1 and CDR2: SEHNR, FQNEAQ (reference sequence). The CDR3 loop spans 17 amino acids. The CDR3 nucleotides read TGTGCCAGCAGCTTACAGGTCCCCGGGACAGGGAACGTCATTCAGTACTTC. Translated: CASSLQVPGTGNVIQYF. Full variable domain (outside the CDR3, taken from reference TRBV7-9 and TRBJ2-4): DTGVSQNPRHKITKRGQNVTFRCDPISEHNRLYWYRQTLGQGPEFLTYFQNEAQLEKSRLLSDRFSAERPKGSFSTLEIQRTEQGDSAMYLCASSLQVPGTGNVIQYFGAGTRLSVL.

V and J are TRBV30 and TRBJ1-1; TRBD1 matches 11 bases. The germline V gene has CDR1 GTSNPN and CDR2 SVGIG (reference sequence). The V segment lost 5 bases and the J segment 5 bases; nucleotides outside the gene matches: 10. The CDR3 totals 15 residues. The CDR3 protein is CAWGTGGGRRTEAFF. DNA for the CDR3: TGTGCCTGGGGGACAGGGGGGGGTAGAAGGACTGAAGCTTTCTTT.

This clonotype was observed many times. The chain is built from TRBV28 and TRBJ1-2; D is perhaps TRBD1 (6 bases). V was cut by 7 bases and J by 5 bases, with 20 bases left in between. This CDR3 has 15 residues. Germline values: CDR1 MDHEN, CDR2 SYDVKM. The CDR3 DNA sequence: TGTGCCAGCAAAGACCCGGGACCAGGGGCTTATGGCTACACCTTC. Protein: CASKDPGPGAYGYTF.

This clonotype came up many times. The V and J genes are TRBV12-3 or TRBV12-4 and TRBJ2-7, with D possibly being TRBD2 (6 bases). This CDR3 has 14 amino acids. V gave up 3 bases and J gave up 7 bases, with 16 bases separating them. The CDR3 nucleotides read TGTGCCAGCAGTTTGGGCGGGGCCTCGCGGGAGCAGTACTTC. This encodes CASSLGGASREQYF.

V usage is TRBV5-1 and J usage is TRBJ1-6; unclear D gene. Trimming removed 0 bases from V and 0 bases from J, with 7 bases in between. From germline, CDR1 is SGHRS and CDR2 YFSETQ. This CDR3 region has 16 residues. CDR3 protein: CASSLAGGSYNSPLHF. The CDR3 bases are TGCGCCAGCAGCTTGGCAGGCGGCTCCTATAATTCACCCCTCCACTTT.

This clonotype was detected ten times or more. The rearrangement links TRBV28 to TRBJ2-2; 12 bases fit TRBD2. The germline V gene has CDR1 MDHEN and CDR2 SYDVKM. V shed 5 bases, J shed 2 bases, and the junction held 9 bases outside the gene matches. The CDR3 loop spans 18 amino acids. The CDR3 reads CASSPLLAGGLNTGELFF. The DNA of the CDR3 is TGTGCCAGCAGTCCCCTACTAGCGGGGGGACTCAACACCGGGGAGCTGTTTTTT.

The CDR3 DNA sequence: TGCGCCAGCAGCTTGGGCCAGGCGGGCAAAAACATTCAGTACTTC. Amino acids: CASSLGQAGKNIQYF. V and J are TRBV5-1 and TRBJ2-4, with a weak D call TRBD2 (5 bases). Germline V gene sequence: CDR1 SGHRS, CDR2 YFSETQ. Trimming pared 0 bases from V and 3 bases from J, leaving 10 bases between. The CDR3 is made up of 15 amino acids.

This clonotype has a handful of counts. The V gene is TRBV7-3, the J gene TRBJ2-2, with 10 positions matching TRBD2. The CDR3 runs 17 residues. In germline, CDR1 is SGHTA, CDR2 FQGTGA. Trimming at V came to 6 bases and at J to 3 bases, leaving 10 bases not matched to a gene. The CDR3 sequence: CASRPSGLAGDTGELFF. The CDR3 nucleotides read TGTGCCAGCAGACCTTCCGGCCTAGCGGGGGACACCGGGGAGCTGTTTTTT.